A selection of T cell receptor beta chains follows, all from one sample in a study of blood T cell repertoires in COVID-19. Libraries were prepared by immunoSEQ multiplex PCR; TCRdb keeps only in-frame clonotypes and omits some of them. This table has over 95,000 clones, roughly 79% appearing once. Specimen: peripheral blood. The receptors were sampled from a human donor in a cohort sampled during active COVID-19. CDR3s include the opening cysteine and the closing phenylalanine or tryptophan. A D gene is named only where the DNA matches it firmly. Expanded clones are given a class, and other clones once, few, many or no size at all.

CDR3 DNA	CDR3 protein	V gene	J gene	D gene	clone size
TGCGCCAGCAGAAACGGGGGGCAGGGGAACGGGGAGCTGTTTTTT	CASRNGGQGNGELFF	TRBV10-1	TRBJ2-2	-	-
TGCAGTGCTAGTCGGGGTAGCGGGGCAAACAATGAGCAGTTCTTC	CSASRGSGANNEQFF	TRBV20-1	TRBJ2-1	TRBD2	-
TGTGCCTGGAGGTCGGGGGGGTCCTCTGGAAACACCATATATTTT	CAWRSGGSSGNTIYF	TRBV30	TRBJ1-3	-	-
TGTGCCAGCAGTGGTCAAGGGGGCAATCAGCCCCAGCATTTT	CASSGQGGNQPQHF	TRBV2	TRBJ1-5	-	-
TGCGCCAGCAGCAAGGGACTCGCGGGAGAGCAGTACTTC	CASSKGLAGEQYF	TRBV4-1	TRBJ2-7	-	-
TGTGCCAGCAAGACTAGCGGGAGGACAGATACGCAGTATTTT	CASKTSGRTDTQYF	TRBV6-6	TRBJ2-3	TRBD2	once
TGTGCCAGCAGTGAAGCGGGCCCAGCCGGCGAGCAGTACTTC	CASSEAGPAGEQYF	TRBV2	TRBJ2-7	-	-
TGTGCCTGGAGTGTAGACAGGGCGTACGAGCAGTACTTC	CAWSVDRAYEQYF	TRBV30	TRBJ2-7	TRBD1	-
TGTGCCAGTAGTAGGACTAGCGGGAGGCGACCCATTTCTAGCACAGATACGCAGTATTTT	CASSRTSGRRPISSTDTQYF	TRBV19	TRBJ2-3	TRBD2	-
TGTGCCTGGAGCTTACTTCGGGGGCAGTACTTC	CAWSLLRGQYF	TRBV30	TRBJ2-7	-	-
TGTGCCAGCAGCTTTAGAGCGAACACTGAAGCTTTCTTT	CASSFRANTEAFF	TRBV5-4	TRBJ1-1	-	once
TGTGCCAGCAGTTTTAGTCGGTACACTGAAGCTTTCTTT	CASSFSRYTEAFF	TRBV12-3/TRBV12-4	TRBJ1-1	-	-
TGTGCCAGCCGGGACAGGGTGTTTACCGGGGAGCTGTTTTTT	CASRDRVFTGELFF	TRBV19	TRBJ2-2	TRBD1	few
TGCGCCAGCACCGAGGTCGGCAGGGGTTACACTGAAGCTTTCTTT	CASTEVGRGYTEAFF	TRBV5-1	TRBJ1-1	-	-
TGTGCCAGCTCACTAGCGGGCCTCTACGAGCAGTACTTC	CASSLAGLYEQYF	TRBV18	TRBJ2-7	TRBD2	-
TGTGCCAGCAGCCGTAGCGGGAGGGCGGGGACCGGGGAGCTGTTTTTT	CASSRSGRAGTGELFF	TRBV5-6	TRBJ2-2	TRBD2	-
TGTGCCAGCAGCGGGGGGGCAGGGTCTGGCTACACCTTC	CASSGGAGSGYTF	TRBV7-6	TRBJ1-2	-	-
TGTGCCAGCAGTTACGGACAGACCGAGGGTTCACCCCTCCACTTT	CASSYGQTEGSPLHF	TRBV6-6	TRBJ1-6	-	-
TGTGCCAGCAGTATTAGCGGGGGTTACGAGCAGTACTTC	CASSISGGYEQYF	TRBV3-1/TRBV3-2	TRBJ2-7	TRBD2	few
TGTGCCAGCAGCTTGACTGGACAGTACGAGCAGTACTTC	CASSLTGQYEQYF	TRBV5-5	TRBJ2-7	-	-
TGTGCCAGCTCACCACATAAGGGGAAGGAAGAGACCCAGTACTTC	CASSPHKGKEETQYF	TRBV18	TRBJ2-5	-	-
TGCAGTGCTAGTCTGGGACTAGCGGGGGGGAAGGATACGCAGTATTTT	CSASLGLAGGKDTQYF	TRBV20-1	TRBJ2-3	TRBD2	once
TGTGCCAGCAGCGCGAGTAGAGGGGGCAGGAATAATTCACCCCTCCACTTT	CASSASRGGRNNSPLHF	TRBV7-2	TRBJ1-6	TRBD1	-
TGTGCCAGCAGCCTTTCCCTATCCTACGAGCAGTACTTC	CASSLSLSYEQYF	TRBV28	TRBJ2-7	-	once
TGCGCCAGCAGCCATGAACCGGGACAGGGATGGTACGAGCAGTACTTC	CASSHEPGQGWYEQYF	TRBV4-3	TRBJ2-7	TRBD1	few
TGTGCCAGCAGCTTAGGGACATCGACCTACGAGCAGTACTTC	CASSLGTSTYEQYF	TRBV7-9	TRBJ2-7	-	-
TGTGCCAGCAGCGTACGTCCGGGGACTTCTGGAAACACCATATATTTT	CASSVRPGTSGNTIYF	TRBV9	TRBJ1-3	-	few
TGTGCCAGCAGTTCTTTCCAGGGGCCCCAGCATTTT	CASSSFQGPQHF	TRBV12-3/TRBV12-4	TRBJ1-5	-	-
TGTGCCAGCAGCTTAGGGCGGAACATGAACACTGAAGCTTTCTTT	CASSLGRNMNTEAFF	TRBV7-9	TRBJ1-1	-	once
TGTGCCAGCAGTCGAACAGGGGGGGAGACCCAGTACTTC	CASSRTGGETQYF	TRBV12-3/TRBV12-4	TRBJ2-5	TRBD1	-
TGTGCCAGTAGAACTATAGGAGGTCAGCCCCAGCATTTT	CASRTIGGQPQHF	TRBV19	TRBJ1-5	-	-
TGTGCCAGCAGTTACTCTTCGAACAGCGGGAGGTACGAGCAGTACTTC	CASSYSSNSGRYEQYF	TRBV6-5	TRBJ2-7	TRBD2	-
TGTGCCAGCAGCTTGGACAGGGGAAAGACCCAGTACTTC	CASSLDRGKTQYF	TRBV7-7	TRBJ2-5	TRBD1	once
TGTGCCAGCAGCTTGACAGGGGACACTGAAGCTTTCTTT	CASSLTGDTEAFF	TRBV7-8	TRBJ1-1	TRBD1	-
TGTGCCAGCAGCTTTGGGACAGGGGGAAACGAGCAGTACTTC	CASSFGTGGNEQYF	TRBV7-9	TRBJ2-7	TRBD1	-
TGTGCCTGGGGACAAGGGGGTTTAGAGACCCAGTACTTC	CAWGQGGLETQYF	TRBV30	TRBJ2-5	-	few
TGTGCCAGCAGTGACGAGCGGGGGTACACAGATACGCAGTATTTT	CASSDERGYTDTQYF	TRBV2	TRBJ2-3	TRBD2	-
TGCGCCAGCAGCTTCGAGGGATTGGTGGCAGACTTC	CASSFEGLVADF	TRBV5-1	TRBJ1-2	-	-
TGCAGCGTGAAAGGGACAGGATTTAACTATGGCTACACCTTC	CSVKGTGFNYGYTF	TRBV29-1	TRBJ1-2	TRBD1	-
TGTGCCAGCAGTAAGGGGATTCGAAACACCATATATTTT	CASSKGIRNTIYF	TRBV6-5	TRBJ1-3	-	-
TGTGCCAGCTCGGGGGCGGCTAATGAAAAACTGTTTTTT	CASSGAANEKLFF	TRBV18	TRBJ1-4	-	-
TGTGCCAGCAGTTACCCTAGCGGGACTTCCTACAATGAGCAGTTCTTC	CASSYPSGTSYNEQFF	TRBV6-2/TRBV6-3	TRBJ2-1	TRBD2	-
TGTGCCAGCAGCGTAGTAGGGACTCACGTAAACAATGAGCAGTTCTTC	CASSVVGTHVNNEQFF	TRBV9	TRBJ2-1	-	medium-sized
TGTGCCAGCAGTGAAAACCAGGGCCCCTATGGCTACACCTTC	CASSENQGPYGYTF	TRBV6-4	TRBJ1-2	-	-